A single sample is the source of the 7 T cell receptor beta chains below, sequenced in a study of T cells and Merkel cell carcinoma outcomes (dated by TCRdb to 2018 to 2020). Library preparation used the immunoSEQ multiplex PCR assay. The table was pulled from immuneACCESS by TCRdb, which kept in-frame rearrangements only. Such tables lose some clones; where checked, under half of the loss comes from unresolved V genes, and the rest has no known cause. The sample table records roughly 15,000 clones; roughly 79% of these occur just once. Of the sample, 7% to 9% is held by the ten largest clones. Sequencing was performed on tumor tissue from Merkel cell carcinoma. The receptor source for this set is a human donor with Merkel cell carcinoma.

This clone has just one count. The chain uses TRBV6-5 and TRBJ1-2, with a weak D call TRBD1 (5 bases). The CDR3 spans 15 residues. Germline V gene lookup returns CDR1 MNHEY and CDR2 SVGAGI. Between the trimmed V and J ends, which lost 6 bases and 7 bases, there was a span of 21 bases. In nucleotides, the CDR3 is TGTGCCAGCAGCCCGTCATCACTGGGGGGTTTTGGCTACACCTTC. Its protein is CASSPSSLGGFGYTF.

The rearrangement links TRBV6-5 to TRBJ2-5; D perhaps matches TRBD2 (6 bases). This CDR3 is built from 12 residues. CDR1 and CDR2 (germline): MNHEY, SVGAGI. Trimming removed 7 bases from V and 5 bases from J, with 11 bases in between. DNA for the CDR3: TGTGCCAGCAACGGAGGGACGGAGACCCAGTACTTC. Amino acids: CASNGGTETQYF.

The CDR3 region is CASSRLQAYEQYF. CDR3 in DNA: TGCGCCAGCAGTCGTTTACAAGCCTACGAGCAGTACTTC. This chain joins TRBV4-1 and TRBJ2-7; D unresolved. V lost 6 bases and J 2 bases, leaving 11 bases between the germline ends. Germline CDR1 MGHRA, CDR2 YSYEKL. CDR3 length: 13 amino acids.

V gene TRBV5-1 combines with J gene TRBJ1-1; weak D call: TRBD1 (5 bases). The germline V and J ends were trimmed by 4 bases and 4 bases, with 14 bases remaining between them. CDR3 size: 14 residues. Germline values: CDR1 SGHRS, CDR2 YFSETQ. The CDR3 protein is CASSLAQGSTEAFF. For the CDR3, the DNA is TGCGCCAGCAGCCTAGCGCAGGGATCCACTGAAGCTTTCTTT.

The rearrangement joins TRBV28 to TRBJ2-2; no firm D call. V was cut by 2 bases and J by 6 bases, with 13 bases left in between. Germline CDR1 and CDR2: MDHEN and SYDVKM. The CDR3 totals 15 residues. DNA for the CDR3: TGTGCCAGCAGTTTAGCCGTGCTGGTGGCCGGGGAGCTGTTTTTT. Its protein product is CASSLAVLVAGELFF.

Here the CDR3 reads CASSLVHLSNQPQHF. The CDR3 DNA reads TGTGCCAGCAGCTTAGTCCACCTTAGCAATCAGCCCCAGCATTTT. The V gene is TRBV7-2, the J gene TRBJ1-5, with unresolved D. This CDR3 is 15 amino acids long. Trimming took 1 base from V and 0 from J, leaving 7 bases between them. Germline V gene data show CDR1 as SGHTA and CDR2 as FQGNSA.

This chain uses TRBV7-2 with TRBJ1-2; 7 bases are shared with TRBD1. Germline values: CDR1 SGHTA, CDR2 FQGNSA. The CDR3 length is 18 residues. J was trimmed by 4 bases and V by 2 bases; bases with no gene match: 16. The CDR3 reads CASSLSVVEEGARYGYTF. The DNA for the CDR3 is TGTGCCAGCAGCTTAAGTGTCGTGGAGGAGGGGGCGCGCTATGGCTACACCTTC.